The text below deals with one TCR beta chain. TCRdb independently ran MiXCR on the 5' RACE reads; one entry per CDR3 protein. The repertoire has approximately 300,000 distinct CDR3 sequences, 8% to 10% of them found once; the top ten carry over 15%. This entry comes from a study of T cells after yellow fever vaccination. Trimming pared 1 base from V and 4 bases from J, leaving 12 bases between. Germline CDR1 and CDR2: SGHTA and FQGNSA. The CDR3 contains 15 residues. J is TRBJ2-3 and V is TRBV7-2; perhaps D is TRBD1 or TRBD2 (5 bases each). Sequenced material: PBMCs, taken on the day of the first yellow fever vaccination. This TCR came from a man aged 18-30 years who received the YFV17D yellow fever vaccine. The CDR3 bases are TGTGCCAGCAGCTTAGGGGGGATGAGGGCAGATACGCAGTATTTT. As protein: CASSLGGMRADTQYF.